This T cell receptor (beta chain) derives from a study of blood T cell repertoires in COVID-19. About the research overall: Whether acute or convalescent, the COVID-19 samples came from the United States, Italy and Spain. PBMCs, B-cell-depleted T cells, or T cells provided the cDNA or gDNA that made up the material.

This table comes from immunoSEQ multiplex PCR, and its TCRdb copy is limited to in-frame clones, with some not included. The repertoire consists of more than 250,000 clones, with around 83% occurring once and the leading ten covering about 1.2%. The CDR3 runs 18 residues. The source is a woman in her fifties or sixties with acute or convalescent COVID-19. The sample comprised peripheral blood. The V gene is TRBV21-1, the J gene TRBJ1-4; the table assigns TRBD1, which was not confirmed against the DNA. TRBV21-1 is a pseudogene segment. The CDR3 nucleotides read TGTGCCAGCAGCAAAGCCGGGGGACAGCGACGGGTTTCTGAAAAACTGTTTTTT. This gives the protein CASSKAGGQRRVSEKLFF.